The following is a T cell receptor beta chain sequence with its context. The CDR3 spans 14 residues. The germline V and J ends were trimmed by 3 bases and 0 bases, with 9 bases remaining between them. Germline-derived CDR1 and CDR2 are KGHSH and LQKENI. This record comes from a study of shared clonotypes between healthy human individuals. Sequenced by immunoSEQ multiplex PCR; TCRdb stores in-frame clones only, minus some. The table has around 2.1 million clones, around 95% seen once. The specimen sequenced was naive CD4+ T cells sorted from blood. Subset: CD45RA+ positively selected. The sequence came from a man in his late teens or twenties in good health. The rearrangement joins TRBV18 to TRBJ2-7, with D unclear. For the CDR3, the DNA is TGTGCCAGCTCACCTGGGGTAGGCTCCTACGAGCAGTACTTC. This sequence encodes CASSPGVGSYEQYF.